The next 4 T cell receptor beta chains were all read from a single sample in a study of PD-1 blockade in classical Hodgkin lymphoma (dated by TCRdb to 2018 to 2021). Library prep was done by the immunoSEQ multiplex PCR assay. This immuneACCESS table, as held by TCRdb, lists in-frame sequences with V and J called but not all clones. Of the missing ones, under half trace to an unresolved V gene in checked studies; the others have no known cause. The sample table shows over 60,000 clones, and about two thirds are seen once. The top ten constitute approximately 9% of the sample. The time point tag for this specimen amounts to: cycle 2 day 1 (C2D1) of nivolumab. All trial patients had relapsed after autologous stem cell transplantation, with cohorts A, B and C differing in prior brentuximab vedotin exposure. The source material was peripheral blood mononuclear cells (PBMCs), sampled before the second cycle of nivolumab. These receptor sequences come from a human donor with classical Hodgkin lymphoma.

This chain joins TRBV5-1 and TRBJ1-2, with unresolved D. Germline assignment: CDR1 SGHRS and CDR2 YFSETQ. V was clipped by 4 bases and J by 8 bases, with 18 bases between them. CDR3 length equals 14 residues. CDR3 sequence reads: CASSTGGQVEGYTF. In DNA form, the CDR3 reads TGCGCCAGCAGCACCGGAGGCCAGGTGGAGGGCTACACCTTC.

V gene TRBV2 combines with J gene TRBJ2-7, with 9 bases matching TRBD1. The trim removed 7 bases at V and 4 bases at J, leaving 8 bases unmatched. CDR3 length: 14 residues. CDR1 and CDR2 (germline): SNHLY, FYNNEI. Here the CDR3 reads CASNHRTGAYEQYF. In nucleotides, the CDR3 is TGTGCCAGCAACCACCGGACAGGGGCGTACGAGCAGTACTTC. Full variable domain (rest looked up from reference TRBV2 and TRBJ2-7): EPEVTQTPSHQVTQMGQEVILRCVPISNHLYFYWYRQILGQKVEFLVSFYNNEISEKSEIFDDQFSVERPDGSNFTLKIRSTKLEDSAMYFCASNHRTGAYEQYFGPGTRLTVT.

This clone was counted at least ten times. The chain is built from TRBV28 and TRBJ1-6, with a weak D call TRBD1 (6 bases). The CDR3 runs to 17 residues. Trimming pared 2 bases from V and 9 bases from J, leaving 20 bases between. Germline CDR1 and CDR2: MDHEN and SYDVKM. CDR3 sequence: CASSLGGASSLGSPLHF. CDR3 sequence (DNA): TGTGCCAGCAGTTTAGGGGGGGCTAGCTCCTTGGGTTCACCCCTCCACTTT. The variable domain in full, completed from reference TRBV28 and TRBJ1-6, reads DVKVTQSSRYLVKRTGEKVFLECVQDMDHENMFWYRQDPGLGLRLIYFSYDVKMKEKGDIPEGYSVSREKKERFSLILESASTNQTSMYLCASSLGGASSLGSPLHFGNGTRLTVT.

The chain links TRBV11-2 to TRBJ1-3; 7 nucleotides match TRBD1. Germline CDR1 SGHAT, CDR2 FQNNGV. V lost 6 bases, J lost 1 base, and 3 bases stayed unmatched. This CDR3 spans 14 amino acids. The CDR3 DNA reads TGTGCCAGCAGTACACAGGGGTCTGGAAACACCATATATTTT. Translation: CASSTQGSGNTIYF.